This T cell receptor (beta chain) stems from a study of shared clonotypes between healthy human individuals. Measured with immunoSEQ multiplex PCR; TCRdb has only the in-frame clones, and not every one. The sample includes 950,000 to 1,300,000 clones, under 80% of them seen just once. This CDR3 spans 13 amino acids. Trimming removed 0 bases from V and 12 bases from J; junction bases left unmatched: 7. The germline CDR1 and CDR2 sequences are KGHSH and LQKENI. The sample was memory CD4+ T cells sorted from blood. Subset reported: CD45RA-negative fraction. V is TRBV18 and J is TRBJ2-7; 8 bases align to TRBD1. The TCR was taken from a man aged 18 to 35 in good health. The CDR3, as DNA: TGTGCCAGCTCACCACCTCAGGACAGGGTTTTGTACTTC. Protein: CASSPPQDRVLYF.